The source of this T cell receptor (beta chain) is a study of T cell responses to AZD1222 COVID-19 vaccine. Study-wide results and caveats: Baseline seropositivity characterized only six AZD1222 recipients. Clonal diversity was possibly underestimated; the donors were predominantly white British and more often female. Repertoires were obtained solely post-peak T cell response.

As regards this clone: Antigen unknown.

Measured with immunoSEQ multiplex PCR; TCRdb has only the in-frame clones, and not every one. The sample has about 75,000 clones, 88% seen once. Unmatched junction bases numbered 5, after V lost 0 bases and J lost 0 bases. Looked up from germline, CDR1 is SGHTA and CDR2 is FQGNSA. This CDR3 has 18 residues. This sample comprised peripheral blood, obtained 28 days after the second dose of the MenACWY control vaccine. This sequence joins TRBV7-2 and TRBJ2-3, with 11 positions matching TRBD2. This sequence originates from an adult who received the MenACWY meningococcal vaccine as a control. The CDR3 sequence is CASSLALGLAGSTDTQYF. In DNA form, the CDR3 reads TGTGCCAGCAGCTTAGCGCTAGGACTAGCGGGTAGCACAGATACGCAGTATTTT.